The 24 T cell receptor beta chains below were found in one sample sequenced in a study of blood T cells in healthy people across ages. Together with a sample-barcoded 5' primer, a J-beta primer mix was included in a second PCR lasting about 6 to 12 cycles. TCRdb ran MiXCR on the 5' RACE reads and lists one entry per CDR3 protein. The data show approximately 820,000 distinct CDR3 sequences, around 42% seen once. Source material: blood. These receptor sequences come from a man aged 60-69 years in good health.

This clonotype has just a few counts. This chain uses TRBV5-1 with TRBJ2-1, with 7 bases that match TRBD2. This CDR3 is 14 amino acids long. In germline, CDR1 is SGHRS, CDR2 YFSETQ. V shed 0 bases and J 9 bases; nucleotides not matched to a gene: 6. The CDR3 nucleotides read TGCGCCAGCAGCTTGGGTGGGGGGGATCCTGAGCAGTTCTTC. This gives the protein CASSLGGGDPEQFF.

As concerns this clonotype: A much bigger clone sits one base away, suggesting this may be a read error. The CDR3 DNA reads as TGTGCCAGCAGCGAAAGGGGCGAGCAGTACTTC. It codes for CASSERGEQYF. The chain employs TRBV11-2 and TRBJ2-7; weak D call: TRBD1 (5 bases). V lost 5 bases to trimming and J lost 6 bases, with 8 bases between them. The CDR3 length is 11 residues. Germline V lookup: CDR1 SGHAT, CDR2 FQNNGV.

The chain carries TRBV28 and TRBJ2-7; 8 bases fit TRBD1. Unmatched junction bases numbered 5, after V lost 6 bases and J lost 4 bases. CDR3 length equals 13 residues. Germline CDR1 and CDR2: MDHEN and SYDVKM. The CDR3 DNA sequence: TGTGCCAGCAGAAGACAGGGGTTGTACGAGCAGTACTTC. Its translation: CASRRQGLYEQYF.

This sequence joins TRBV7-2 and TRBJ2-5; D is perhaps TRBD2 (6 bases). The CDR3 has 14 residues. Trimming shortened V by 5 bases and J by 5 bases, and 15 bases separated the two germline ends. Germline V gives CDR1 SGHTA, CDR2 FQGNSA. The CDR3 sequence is CASSERREIETQYF. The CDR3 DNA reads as TGTGCCAGCAGCGAACGCCGGGAGATTGAGACCCAGTACTTC.

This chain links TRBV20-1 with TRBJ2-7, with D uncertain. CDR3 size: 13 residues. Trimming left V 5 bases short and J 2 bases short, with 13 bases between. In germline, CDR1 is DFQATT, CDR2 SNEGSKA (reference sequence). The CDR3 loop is CSASGSFTYEQYF. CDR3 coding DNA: TGCAGTGCTTCGGGCTCCTTTACCTACGAGCAGTACTTC.

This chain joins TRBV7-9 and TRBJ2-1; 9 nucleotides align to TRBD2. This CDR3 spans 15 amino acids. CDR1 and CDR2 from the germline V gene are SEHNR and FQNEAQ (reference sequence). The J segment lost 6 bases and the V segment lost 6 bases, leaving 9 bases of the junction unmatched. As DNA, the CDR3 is TGTGCCAGCAGGTCCGGGACTAGCCGAATCAATGAGCAGTTCTTC. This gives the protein CASRSGTSRINEQFF.

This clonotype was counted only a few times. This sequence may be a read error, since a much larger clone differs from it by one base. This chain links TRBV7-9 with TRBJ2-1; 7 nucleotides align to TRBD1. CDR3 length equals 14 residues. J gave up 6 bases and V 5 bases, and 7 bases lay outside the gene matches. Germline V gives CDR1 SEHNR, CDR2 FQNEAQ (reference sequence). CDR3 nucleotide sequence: TGTGCCAGCAGCGTAGGACAGGTCGGCAATGAGCAGTTCTTC. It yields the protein CASSVGQVGNEQFF.

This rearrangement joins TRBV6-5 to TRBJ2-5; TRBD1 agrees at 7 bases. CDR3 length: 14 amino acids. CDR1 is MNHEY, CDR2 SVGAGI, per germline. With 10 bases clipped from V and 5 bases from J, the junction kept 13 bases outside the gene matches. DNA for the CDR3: TGTGCCACCCACAGGGGATGGGCACAGGAGACCCAGTACTTC. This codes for CATHRGWAQETQYF.

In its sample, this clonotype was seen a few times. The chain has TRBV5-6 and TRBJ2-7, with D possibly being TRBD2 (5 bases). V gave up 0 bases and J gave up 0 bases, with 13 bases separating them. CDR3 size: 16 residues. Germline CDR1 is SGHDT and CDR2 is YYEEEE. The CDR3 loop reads CASSLARVSSSYEQYF. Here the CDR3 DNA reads TGTGCCAGCAGCTTGGCGAGGGTCTCAAGCTCCTACGAGCAGTACTTC.

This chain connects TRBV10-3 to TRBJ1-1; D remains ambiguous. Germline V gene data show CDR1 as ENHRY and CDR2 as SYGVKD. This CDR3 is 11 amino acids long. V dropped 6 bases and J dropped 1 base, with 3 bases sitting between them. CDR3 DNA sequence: TGTGCCATCAGGGCGAACACTGAAGCTTTCTTT. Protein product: CAIRANTEAFF.

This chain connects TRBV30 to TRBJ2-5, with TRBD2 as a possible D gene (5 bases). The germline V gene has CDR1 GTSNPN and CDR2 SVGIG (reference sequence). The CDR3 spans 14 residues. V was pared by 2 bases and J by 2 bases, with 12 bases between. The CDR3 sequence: CAWSPGVGQETQYF. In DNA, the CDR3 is TGTGCCTGGAGTCCCGGGGTGGGGCAAGAGACCCAGTACTTC. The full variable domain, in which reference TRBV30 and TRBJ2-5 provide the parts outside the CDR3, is SQTIHQWPATLVQPVGSPLSLECTVEGTSNPNLYWYRQAAGRGLQLLFYSVGIGQISSEVPQNLSASRPQDRQFILSSKKLLLSDSGFYLCAWSPGVGQETQYFGPGTRLLVL.

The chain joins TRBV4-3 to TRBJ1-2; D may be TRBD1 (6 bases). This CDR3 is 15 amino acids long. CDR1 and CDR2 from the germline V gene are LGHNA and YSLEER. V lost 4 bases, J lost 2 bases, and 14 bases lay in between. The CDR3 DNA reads TGCGCCAGCAGCCCCTGGACAGCCGAGAACTATGGCTACACCTTC. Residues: CASSPWTAENYGYTF.

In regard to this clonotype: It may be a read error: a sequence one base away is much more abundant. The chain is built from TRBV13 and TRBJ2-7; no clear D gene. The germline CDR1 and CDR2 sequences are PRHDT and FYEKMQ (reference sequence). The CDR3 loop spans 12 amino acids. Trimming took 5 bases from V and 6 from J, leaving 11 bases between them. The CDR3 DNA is TGTGCCAGCAGCGATGGGAAACGCGAGCAGTACTTC. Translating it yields CASSDGKREQYF.

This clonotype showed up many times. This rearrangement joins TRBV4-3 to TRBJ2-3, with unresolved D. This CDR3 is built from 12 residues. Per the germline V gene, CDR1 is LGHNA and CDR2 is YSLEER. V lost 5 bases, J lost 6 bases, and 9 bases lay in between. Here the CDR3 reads CASSRVADTQYF. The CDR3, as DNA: TGCGCCAGCAGCAGGGTGGCGGATACGCAGTATTTT.

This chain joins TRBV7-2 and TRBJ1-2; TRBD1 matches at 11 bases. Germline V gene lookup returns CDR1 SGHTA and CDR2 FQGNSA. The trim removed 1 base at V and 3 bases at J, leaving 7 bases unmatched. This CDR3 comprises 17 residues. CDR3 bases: TGTGCCAGCAGCTTAGAGTGGGGACAGGGGGGAGACTATGGCTACACCTTC. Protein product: CASSLEWGQGGDYGYTF.

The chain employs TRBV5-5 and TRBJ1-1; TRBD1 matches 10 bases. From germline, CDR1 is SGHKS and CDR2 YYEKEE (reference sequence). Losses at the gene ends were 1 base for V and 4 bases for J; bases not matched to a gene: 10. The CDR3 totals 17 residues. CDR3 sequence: CASSLIPGQGFGTEAFF. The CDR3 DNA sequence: TGTGCCAGCAGCTTGATACCGGGACAGGGGTTCGGCACTGAAGCTTTCTTT.

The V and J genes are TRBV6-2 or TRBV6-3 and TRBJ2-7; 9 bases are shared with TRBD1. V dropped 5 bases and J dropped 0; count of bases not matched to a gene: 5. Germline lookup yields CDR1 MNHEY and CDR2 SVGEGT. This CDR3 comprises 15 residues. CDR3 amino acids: CASSGPDRGSYEQYF. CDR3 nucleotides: TGTGCCAGCAGTGGCCCGGACAGGGGCTCCTACGAGCAGTACTTC.

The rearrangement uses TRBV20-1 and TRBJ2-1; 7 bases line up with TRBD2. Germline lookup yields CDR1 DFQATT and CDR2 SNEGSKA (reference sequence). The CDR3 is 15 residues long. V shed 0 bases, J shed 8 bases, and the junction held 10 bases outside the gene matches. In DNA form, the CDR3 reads TGCAGTGCTAGAGATGCGACTAGCCCCCCCGATGAGCAGTTCTTC. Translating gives CSARDATSPPDEQFF.

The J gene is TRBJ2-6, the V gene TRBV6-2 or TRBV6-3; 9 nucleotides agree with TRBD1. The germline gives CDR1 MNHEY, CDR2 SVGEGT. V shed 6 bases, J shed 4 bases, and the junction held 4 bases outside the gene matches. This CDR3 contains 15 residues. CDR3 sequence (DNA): TGTGCCAGCAGCCGGACAGGGGCCGGGGCCAACGTCCTGACTTTC. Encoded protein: CASSRTGAGANVLTF.

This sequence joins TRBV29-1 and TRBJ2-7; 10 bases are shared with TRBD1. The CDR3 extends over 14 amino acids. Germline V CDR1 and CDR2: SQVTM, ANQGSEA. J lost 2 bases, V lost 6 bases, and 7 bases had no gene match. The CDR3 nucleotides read TGCAGCGTCCAGACAGGGGGCGGCCCCTACGAGCAGTACTTC. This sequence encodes CSVQTGGGPYEQYF.

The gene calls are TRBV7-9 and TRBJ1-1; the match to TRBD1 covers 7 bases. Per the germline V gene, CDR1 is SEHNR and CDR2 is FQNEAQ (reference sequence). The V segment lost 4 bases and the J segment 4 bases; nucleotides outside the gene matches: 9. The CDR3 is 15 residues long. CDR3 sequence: CASSSTGLGGTEAFF. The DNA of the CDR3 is TGTGCCAGCAGCTCGACAGGGCTAGGGGGCACTGAAGCTTTCTTT. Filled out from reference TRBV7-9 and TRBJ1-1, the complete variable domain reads DTGVSQNPRHKITKRGQNVTFRCDPISEHNRLYWYRQTLGQGPEFLTYFQNEAQLEKSRLLSDRFSAERPKGSFSTLEIQRTEQGDSAMYLCASSSTGLGGTEAFFGQGTRLTVV.

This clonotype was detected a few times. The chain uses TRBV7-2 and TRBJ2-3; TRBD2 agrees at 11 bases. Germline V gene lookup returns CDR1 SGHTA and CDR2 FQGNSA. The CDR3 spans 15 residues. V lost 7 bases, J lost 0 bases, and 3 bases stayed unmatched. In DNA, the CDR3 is TGTGCCAGCACACTAGCGGGGGTCAGCACAGATACGCAGTATTTT. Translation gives CASTLAGVSTDTQYF.

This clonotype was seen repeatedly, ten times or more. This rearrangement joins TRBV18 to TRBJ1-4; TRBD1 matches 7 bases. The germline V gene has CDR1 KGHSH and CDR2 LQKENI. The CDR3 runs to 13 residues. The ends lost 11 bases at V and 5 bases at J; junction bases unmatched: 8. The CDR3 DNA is TGTGCCTCCAGTCCGGGACAGAATGAAAAACTGTTTTTT. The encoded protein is CASSPGQNEKLFF.

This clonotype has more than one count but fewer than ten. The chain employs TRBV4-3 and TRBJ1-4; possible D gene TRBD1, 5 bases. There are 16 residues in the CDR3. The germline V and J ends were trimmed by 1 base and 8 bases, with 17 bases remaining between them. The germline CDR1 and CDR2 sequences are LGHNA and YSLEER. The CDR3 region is CASSQVPGGKNEKLFF. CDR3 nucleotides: TGCGCCAGCAGCCAAGTTCCCGGGGGGAAAAACGAAAAACTGTTTTTT.